Listed below are T cell receptor beta chains from one sample, sequenced in a study of cytomegalovirus exposure and HLA in healthy donors. Repertoires were generated with immunoSEQ multiplex PCR, while TCRdb's copy carries only in-frame clones and drops some. The data contain roughly 150,000 clones, 70% of them seen just once; the ten biggest clones take up roughly 4.5%. The sample was PBMCs. These TCRs come from a young man in good health and CMV-seropositive. CDR3s include the opening cysteine and the closing phenylalanine or tryptophan. A D gene is named only where the DNA matches it firmly. Only some rows state a clone size, as once, few, many or a class for expanded clones.

J gene | D gene | V gene | clone size | CDR3 protein
TRBJ1-2 | - | TRBV4-1 | - | CASSQPPQGTHGYTF
TRBJ1-4 | - | TRBV6-1 | - | CASSDPTVNEKLFF
TRBJ1-1 | - | TRBV7-9 | - | CASSLGSENTEAFF
TRBJ2-5 | TRBD2 | TRBV5-1 | - | CASSFGGRVTWSETQYF
TRBJ1-3 | - | TRBV6-5 | - | CASRKYRESGNTIYF
TRBJ1-2 | - | TRBV5-6 | few | CASSSGSRANYGYTF
TRBJ1-2 | TRBD1 | TRBV7-8 | - | CASSLSGTAYGYTF
TRBJ2-3 | TRBD2 | TRBV5-1 | - | CASSLASGRAGDTQYF
TRBJ1-1 | - | TRBV7-2 | - | CASSHTGNTEAFF
TRBJ1-4 | - | TRBV28 | - | CASREREKLFF
TRBJ2-6 | - | TRBV7-9 | few | CASSSSLSEWGANVLTF
TRBJ2-5 | TRBD2 | TRBV7-6 | - | CASSLDPSGSGTETQYF
TRBJ2-4 | - | TRBV5-1 | - | CASSPMDSSNIQYF
TRBJ1-3 | - | TRBV5-8 | - | CASSSPGHVF
TRBJ1-5 | TRBD1 | TRBV5-8 | - | CASQLTRGLESNQPQHF
TRBJ1-3 | - | TRBV27 | few | CASSPQGQAGNTIYF
TRBJ2-3 | TRBD1 | TRBV28 | - | CASSSAKQGITDTQYF
TRBJ2-3 | TRBD2 | TRBV6-5 | once | CASSSQTSGIADTQYF
TRBJ2-2 | TRBD1 | TRBV27 | - | CASSHGTGGRGELFF
TRBJ1-2 | - | TRBV15 | few | CATSRGGQGNYGYTF
TRBJ1-2 | - | TRBV7-9 | few | CASSLSTDFNYGYTF